These 21 T cell receptor beta chains originate from one sample sequenced in a study of cytomegalovirus exposure and HLA in healthy donors. PCR employed 60 Vbeta and 13 Jbeta primers. Clones were read by immunoSEQ multiplex PCR, and TCRdb kept only the in-frame ones, dropping some. Of 200,000 to 250,000 clones in the sample, more than 70% were seen once. Sequenced: PBMCs. All receptors derive from a human donor in good health.

The CDR3 DNA is TGTGCCAGCAGGACACAGGGGTTAGTGGCAGATACGCAGTATTTT. The encoded protein is CASRTQGLVADTQYF. The chain links TRBV7-9 to TRBJ2-3; the match to TRBD1 covers 7 bases. V shed 6 bases, J shed 4 bases, and the junction held 10 bases outside the gene matches. The germline V gene has CDR1 SEHNR and CDR2 FQNEAQ (reference sequence). The CDR3 has 15 residues.

V gene TRBV28 combines with J gene TRBJ1-1; TRBD1 matches 7 bases. CDR1 is MDHEN, CDR2 SYDVKM, per germline. V shed 6 bases and J 5 bases; nucleotides not matched to a gene: 3. The CDR3 has 12 residues. The chain's CDR3 is CASSSDRTEAFF. The CDR3 nucleotides are TGTGCCAGCAGCTCGGACAGGACTGAAGCTTTCTTT.

The gene calls are TRBV5-6 and TRBJ2-7; D might be TRBD2 (6 bases). This CDR3 region has 14 residues. V gave up 3 bases and J gave up 2 bases, with 12 bases separating them. Germline-derived CDR1 and CDR2 are SGHDT and YYEEEE. The CDR3 DNA follows: TGTGCCAGCAGCTCCGGGAGCACGCCCTACGAGCAGTACTTC. It translates to CASSSGSTPYEQYF.

This sequence joins TRBV18 and TRBJ2-7, with 11 bases fitting TRBD1. V was clipped by 4 bases and J by 5 bases; unmatched bases: 10. CDR3 length: 16 residues. Germline lookup yields CDR1 KGHSH and CDR2 LQKENI. CDR3 nucleotides: TGTGCCAGCTCACGCGGACAGGGGGCGAATATCAACGAGCAGTACTTC. Translating it yields CASSRGQGANINEQYF.

V usage is TRBV4-1 and J usage is TRBJ2-3, with 9 bases that match TRBD2. Germline V gives CDR1 MGHRA, CDR2 YSYEKL. The CDR3 has 17 amino acids. J gave up 6 bases and V 0 bases, and 10 bases lay outside the gene matches. The CDR3 coding sequence is TGCGCCAGCAGCCAAGAGGGTAGGGTAGCGGGAGCGGATACGCAGTATTTT. Encoded protein: CASSQEGRVAGADTQYF.

Note on this clone: Additional DNA sequences in this sample encode the identical CDR3. The V and J genes are TRBV14 and TRBJ1-2; 11 nucleotides align to TRBD1. The CDR3 contains 13 residues. From germline, CDR1 is SGHDN and CDR2 FVKESK. V lost 6 bases, J lost 5 bases, and 2 bases stayed unmatched. The CDR3 coding sequence is TGTGCCAGCAGTCGGGACAGGGGGTATGGCTACACCTTC. It translates to CASSRDRGYGYTF. Variable domain in full (rest from reference TRBV14 and TRBJ1-2): EAGVTQFPSHSVIEKGQTVTLRCDPISGHDNLYWYRRVMGKEIKFLLHFVKESKQDESGMPNNRFLAERTGGTYSTLKVQPAELEDSGVYFCASSRDRGYGYTFGSGTRLTVV.

The J gene is TRBJ1-1, the V gene TRBV6-5, with D possibly TRBD1 on 6 matching bases. Germline V gene data show CDR1 as MNHEY and CDR2 as SVGAGI. The CDR3 has 14 amino acids. The V gene lost 2 bases and the J gene lost 5 bases, with 12 bases spanning the gap. CDR3 bases: TGTGCCAGCAGTTACCGGGGGGGCGGAACTGAAGCTTTCTTT. The encoded protein is CASSYRGGGTEAFF.

The rearrangement links TRBV10-3 to TRBJ2-1; 8 nucleotides agree with TRBD2. This CDR3 region has 14 residues. The germline CDR1 and CDR2 sequences are ENHRY and SYGVKD. V gave up 7 bases and J gave up 8 bases; unmatched junction bases: 10. CDR3 nucleotide sequence: TGTGCCATCACCGCGGCGGGAGGAGTCGATGAGCAGTTCTTC. It codes for CAITAAGGVDEQFF.

The sample holds a few counts of this clone. This chain joins TRBV7-2 and TRBJ1-2; 9 positions match TRBD1. J gave up 12 bases and V 1 base, and 9 bases lay outside the gene matches. This CDR3 comprises 14 residues. Germline V lookup: CDR1 SGHTA, CDR2 FQGNSA. CDR3 sequence: CASSLVRDRAVHTF. CDR3 nucleotides: TGTGCCAGCAGCTTAGTCCGGGACAGGGCGGTACACACCTTC.

This chain joins TRBV18 and TRBJ1-2; 7 bases fit TRBD1. CDR3 length equals 14 residues. V trimming: 2 bases; J trimming: 5 bases; junction bases outside the gene matches: 5. Germline lookup yields CDR1 KGHSH and CDR2 LQKENI. CDR3 coding DNA: TGTGCCAGCTCACCAGACAGGGCCCTTTATGGCTACACCTTC. Protein: CASSPDRALYGYTF.

The chain links TRBV5-1 to TRBJ1-2; 7 bases are shared with TRBD1. This CDR3 is 16 amino acids long. In germline, CDR1 is SGHRS, CDR2 YFSETQ. J gave up 7 bases and V 0 bases, and 12 bases lay outside the gene matches. CDR3 coding DNA: TGCGCCAGCAGCTTGGGATCAGGCAGGGGGTTCGGTGGCTACACCTTC. Translation: CASSLGSGRGFGGYTF.

This sequence joins TRBV28 and TRBJ2-3, with D tentatively TRBD1 (6 bases). V was pared by 3 bases and J by 14 bases, with 18 bases between. Germline CDR1 MDHEN, CDR2 SYDVKM. This CDR3 has 13 amino acids. The CDR3 sequence is CASSLSSPQTGYF. The CDR3 DNA reads TGTGCCAGCAGTTTGTCGTCCCCCCAGACAGGGTATTTT.

In its sample, this clone was seen a few times. At one end, the junction sequence differs from germline, possibly due to a read error. The V and J genes are TRBV7-9 and TRBJ1-4; no firm D call. This CDR3 has 16 amino acids. Germline values: CDR1 SEHNR, CDR2 FQNEAQ (reference sequence). The CDR3 sequence: CSSSLSYGTTNEKLFF. The CDR3 DNA follows: TGTTCCAGCAGTCTATCTTACGGGACAACTAATGAAAAACTGTTTTTT.

V is TRBV7-3 and J is TRBJ2-2; D is possibly TRBD1 (6 bases). The CDR3 has 15 amino acids. Trimming cost V 5 bases and J 4 bases, with 14 bases left between them. Germline assignment: CDR1 SGHTA and CDR2 FQGTGA. The DNA of the CDR3 is TGTGCCAGCAGCCCTCAGGGGACGGGCACCGGGGAGCTGTTTTTT. It translates to CASSPQGTGTGELFF. Supplemented by reference TRBV7-3 and TRBJ2-2, the full variable domain reads GAGVSQTPSNKVTEKGKYVELRCDPISGHTALYWYRQSLGQGPEFLIYFQGTGAADDSGLPNDRFFAVRPEGSVSTLKIQRTERGDSAVYLCASSPQGTGTGELFFGEGSRLTVL.

The V call is TRBV19, the J call TRBJ2-3, with 12 positions matching TRBD2. V lost 8 bases, J lost 5 bases, and 11 bases stayed unmatched. Germline lookup yields CDR1 LNHDA and CDR2 SQIVND (reference sequence). This CDR3 has 16 residues. The CDR3 loop is CASCETSGSEEDTQYF. The CDR3 DNA sequence: TGTGCCAGTTGCGAGACTAGCGGGAGCGAGGAAGATACGCAGTATTTT.

The gene calls are TRBV7-2 and TRBJ2-7; D might be TRBD2 (5 bases). V dropped 1 base and J dropped 2 bases, with 12 bases sitting between them. The CDR3 runs 15 residues. The germline gives CDR1 SGHTA, CDR2 FQGNSA. The CDR3 reads CASSLGGQEAYEQYF. In DNA form, the CDR3 reads TGTGCCAGCAGCTTAGGTGGCCAGGAGGCCTACGAGCAGTACTTC.

This sequence joins TRBV28 and TRBJ2-2, with D hard to call. This CDR3 is built from 13 residues. V lost 3 bases and J lost 4, with 6 bases in between. Looked up from germline, CDR1 is MDHEN and CDR2 is SYDVKM. The DNA for the CDR3 is TGTGCCAGCAGTTTTCGAGTCACCGGGGAGCTGTTTTTT. Translation gives CASSFRVTGELFF. The complete variable domain, with remaining parts taken from reference TRBV28 and TRBJ2-2, reads DVKVTQSSRYLVKRTGEKVFLECVQDMDHENMFWYRQDPGLGLRLIYFSYDVKMKEKGDIPEGYSVSREKKERFSLILESASTNQTSMYLCASSFRVTGELFFGEGSRLTVL.

CDR3 bases: TGTGCCAGCTCACCCGGTGGTAGCGGGAGTTCCTACGAGCAGTACTTC. Encoded protein: CASSPGGSGSSYEQYF. The chain employs TRBV18 and TRBJ2-7; 9 bases line up with TRBD2. Germline CDR1 reads KGHSH; CDR2 reads LQKENI. This CDR3 comprises 16 residues. Germline trimming cut 3 bases from V and 1 base from J; bases unmatched to any gene: 7.

The V call is TRBV9, the J call TRBJ2-3, with D possibly matching TRBD2 (6 bases). The germline V gene encodes CDR1 SGDLS and CDR2 YYNGEE. Trimming cost V 0 bases and J 0 bases, with 8 bases left between them. The CDR3 sequence is 15 residues long. In DNA form, the CDR3 reads TGTGCCAGCAGCGTAGTTGGGACTAGCACAGATACGCAGTATTTT. The encoded protein is CASSVVGTSTDTQYF. The whole variable domain, remainder taken from reference TRBV9 and TRBJ2-3, is DSGVTQTPKHLITATGQRVTLRCSPRSGDLSVYWYQQSLDQGLQFLIQYYNGEERAKGNILERFSAQQFPDLHSELNLSSLELGDSALYFCASSVVGTSTDTQYFGPGTRLTVL.

This clone came up once. The rearrangement links TRBV29-1 to TRBJ1-4; D not certain. The V and J ends lost 5 bases and 4 bases respectively, with 8 bases between them. This CDR3 comprises 12 residues. The germline V gene encodes CDR1 SQVTM and CDR2 ANQGSEA. In nucleotides, the CDR3 is TGCAGCGTTTTACAGAGTAATGAAAAACTGTTTTTT. Translated: CSVLQSNEKLFF.

The chain recombines TRBV4-2 with TRBJ1-5; D ambiguous. Germline V lookup: CDR1 LGHNA, CDR2 YNFKEQ. V was shortened by 4 bases and J by 0 bases, with 10 bases between the two germline ends. This CDR3 has 15 amino acids. Here the CDR3 reads CASSRDYNSNQPQHF. The CDR3 DNA sequence: TGTGCCAGCAGCCGAGACTATAATAGCAATCAGCCCCAGCATTTT.